This T cell receptor beta chain was captured in a study of blood T cell repertoires in COVID-19. Study-level information: PBMCs, B-cell-depleted T cells, or T cells provided the cDNA or gDNA that made up the material.

Per the original data handling: Amplification from reference gene primers served as the basis for estimated nucleated cell counts. Produced via immunoSEQ multiplex PCR; TCRdb's table is partial and in-frame only. V and J calls and clone size are given by that table; D and trimming were obtained from the DNA. The sample lists 250,000 to 300,000 clones, over 80% seen once, with roughly 10% in the top ten. The CDR3 totals 16 residues. Germline lookup yields CDR1 LGHNA and CDR2 YNFKEQ. Trimming at V came to 4 bases and at J to 3 bases, leaving 6 bases not matched to a gene. Enrollment of patients from Seattle took place during active infection, with longitudinal follow-up.

This sequence originates from a woman in her seventies with COVID-19, enrolled during active disease. The specimen sequenced was peripheral blood. V is TRBV4-2 and J is TRBJ2-2; 9 nucleotides agree with TRBD1. The CDR3 loop is CASSRSTGGDTGELFF. For the CDR3, the DNA is TGTGCCAGCAGCCGCTCGACAGGGGGAGACACCGGGGAGCTGTTTTTT.